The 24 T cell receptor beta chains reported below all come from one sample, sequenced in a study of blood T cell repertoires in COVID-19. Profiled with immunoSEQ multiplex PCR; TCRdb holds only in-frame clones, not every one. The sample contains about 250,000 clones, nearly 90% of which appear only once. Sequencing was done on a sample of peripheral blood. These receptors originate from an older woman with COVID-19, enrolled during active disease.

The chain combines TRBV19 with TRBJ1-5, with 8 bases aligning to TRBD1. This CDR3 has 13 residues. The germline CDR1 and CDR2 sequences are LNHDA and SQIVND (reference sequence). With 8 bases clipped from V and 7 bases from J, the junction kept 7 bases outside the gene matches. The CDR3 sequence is CASAGGAGQPQHF. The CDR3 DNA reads TGTGCCAGTGCAGGGGGCGCGGGGCAGCCCCAGCATTTT.

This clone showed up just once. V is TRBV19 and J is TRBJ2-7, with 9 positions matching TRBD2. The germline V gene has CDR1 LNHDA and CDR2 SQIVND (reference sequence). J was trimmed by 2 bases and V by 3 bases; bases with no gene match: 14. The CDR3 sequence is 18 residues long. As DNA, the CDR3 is TGTGCCAGTAGTATCGAGTTTAAGCGGGGGGCCACACCCTACGAGCAGTACTTC. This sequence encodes CASSIEFKRGATPYEQYF.

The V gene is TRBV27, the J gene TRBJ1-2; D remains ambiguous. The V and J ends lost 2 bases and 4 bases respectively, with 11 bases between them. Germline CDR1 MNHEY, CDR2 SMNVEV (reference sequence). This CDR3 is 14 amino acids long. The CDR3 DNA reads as TGTGCCAGCAGTTTAGGGGAGGATGGCTATGGCTACACCTTC. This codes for CASSLGEDGYGYTF.

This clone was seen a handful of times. In nucleotides, the CDR3 is TGTGCCAGCAGCTTGGATGGGCAAAGGACCATATATTTT. It yields the protein CASSLDGQRTIYF. V usage is TRBV5-4 and J usage is TRBJ1-3, with unresolved D. The length of the CDR3 is 13 residues. The V and J ends lost 0 bases and 10 bases respectively, with 11 bases between them. CDR1 SGHNT and CDR2 YYREEE come from the germline V gene (reference sequence).

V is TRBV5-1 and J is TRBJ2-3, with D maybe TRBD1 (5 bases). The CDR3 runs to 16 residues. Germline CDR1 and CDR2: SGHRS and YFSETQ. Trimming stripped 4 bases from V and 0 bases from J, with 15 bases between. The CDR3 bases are TGCGCCAGCAGCCCGTATTCGACAGCTAGCACAGATACGCAGTATTTT. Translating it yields CASSPYSTASTDTQYF.

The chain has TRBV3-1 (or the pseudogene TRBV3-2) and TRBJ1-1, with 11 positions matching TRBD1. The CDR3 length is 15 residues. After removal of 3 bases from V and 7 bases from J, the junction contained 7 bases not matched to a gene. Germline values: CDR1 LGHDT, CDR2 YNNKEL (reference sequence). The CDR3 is CASSQGPGQGGEAFF. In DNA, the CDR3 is TGTGCCAGCAGCCAGGGACCGGGACAGGGGGGTGAAGCTTTCTTT.

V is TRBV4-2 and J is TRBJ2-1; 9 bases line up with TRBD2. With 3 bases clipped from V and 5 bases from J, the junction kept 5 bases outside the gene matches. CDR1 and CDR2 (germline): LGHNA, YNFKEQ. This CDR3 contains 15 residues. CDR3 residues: CASSQRGGRDNEQFF. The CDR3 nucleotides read TGTGCCAGCAGCCAGCGGGGGGGCCGGGACAATGAGCAGTTCTTC.

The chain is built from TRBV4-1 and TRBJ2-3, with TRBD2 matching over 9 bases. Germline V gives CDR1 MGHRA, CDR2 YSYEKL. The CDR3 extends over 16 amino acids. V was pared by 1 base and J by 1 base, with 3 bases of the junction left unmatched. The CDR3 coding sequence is TGCGCCAGCAGCCAAGTAGGCGGGGGGGGCACAGATACGCAGTATTTT. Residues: CASSQVGGGGTDTQYF.

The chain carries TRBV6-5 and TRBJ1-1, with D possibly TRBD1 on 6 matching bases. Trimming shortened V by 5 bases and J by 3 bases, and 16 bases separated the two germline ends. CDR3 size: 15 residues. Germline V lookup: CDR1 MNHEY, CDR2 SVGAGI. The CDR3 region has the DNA TGTGCCAGCAGTCCTCCCGGCAGGACAGACACTGAAGCTTTCTTT. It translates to CASSPPGRTDTEAFF.

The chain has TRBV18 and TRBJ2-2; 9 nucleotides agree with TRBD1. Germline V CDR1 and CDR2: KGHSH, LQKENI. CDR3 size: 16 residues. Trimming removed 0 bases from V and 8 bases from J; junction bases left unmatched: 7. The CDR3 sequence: CASSPPTQGARGELFF. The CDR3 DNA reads TGTGCCAGCTCACCACCGACACAGGGGGCGCGTGGGGAGCTGTTTTTT.

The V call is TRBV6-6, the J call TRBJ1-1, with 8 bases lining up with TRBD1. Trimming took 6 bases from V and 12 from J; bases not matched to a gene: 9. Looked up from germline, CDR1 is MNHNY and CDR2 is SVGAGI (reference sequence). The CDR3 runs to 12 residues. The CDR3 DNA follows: TGTGCCAGCAGCCCCGGACAGGGTCGGACTTTCTTT. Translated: CASSPGQGRTFF.

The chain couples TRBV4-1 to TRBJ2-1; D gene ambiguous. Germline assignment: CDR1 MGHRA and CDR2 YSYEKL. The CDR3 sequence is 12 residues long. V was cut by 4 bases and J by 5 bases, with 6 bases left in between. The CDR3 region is CASSPQNNEQFF. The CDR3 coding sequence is TGCGCCAGCAGCCCACAGAACAATGAGCAGTTCTTC.

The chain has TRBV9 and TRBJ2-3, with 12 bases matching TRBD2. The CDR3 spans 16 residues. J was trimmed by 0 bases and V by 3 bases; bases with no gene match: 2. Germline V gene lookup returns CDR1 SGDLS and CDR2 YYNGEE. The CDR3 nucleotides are TGTGCCAGCAGCGCCCTAGCGGGGGGGAGCACAGATACGCAGTATTTT. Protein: CASSALAGGSTDTQYF.

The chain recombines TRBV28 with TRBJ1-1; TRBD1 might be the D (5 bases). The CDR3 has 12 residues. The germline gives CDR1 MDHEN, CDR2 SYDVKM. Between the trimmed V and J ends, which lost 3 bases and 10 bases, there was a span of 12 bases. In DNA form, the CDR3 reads TGTGCCAGCAGTTTGGGGGGAGGAGGAGCTTTCTTT. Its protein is CASSLGGGGAFF.

CDR3 sequence: CASTRRLGGEQYF. As DNA, the CDR3 is TGTGCCAGCACCAGGAGACTAGGTGGGGAGCAGTACTTC. This chain links TRBV5-6 with TRBJ2-7; possible D gene TRBD2, 6 bases. Germline CDR1 SGHDT, CDR2 YYEEEE. V was trimmed by 6 bases and J by 7 bases, leaving 17 bases between them. The CDR3 runs to 13 residues. The full variable domain, with the rest looked up from reference TRBV5-6 and TRBJ2-7, is DAGVTQSPTHLIKTRGQQVTLRCSPKSGHDTVSWYQQALGQGPQFIFQYYEEEERQRGNFPDRFSGHQFPNYSSELNVNALLLGDSALYLCASTRRLGGEQYFGPGTRLTVT.

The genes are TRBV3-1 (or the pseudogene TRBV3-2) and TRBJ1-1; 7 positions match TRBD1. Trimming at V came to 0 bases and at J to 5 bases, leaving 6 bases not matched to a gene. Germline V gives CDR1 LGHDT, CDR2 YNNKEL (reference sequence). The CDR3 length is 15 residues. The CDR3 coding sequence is TGTGCCAGCAGCCAAGAAGGGCAGGGGGTAACTGAAGCTTTCTTT. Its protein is CASSQEGQGVTEAFF.

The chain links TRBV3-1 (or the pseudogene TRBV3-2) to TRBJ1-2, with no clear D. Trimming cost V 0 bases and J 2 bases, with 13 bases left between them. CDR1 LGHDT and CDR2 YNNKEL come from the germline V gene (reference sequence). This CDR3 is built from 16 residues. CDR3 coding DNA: TGTGCCAGCAGCCAAGATTCCGGTTTCCGGAACTATGGCTACACCTTC. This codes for CASSQDSGFRNYGYTF.

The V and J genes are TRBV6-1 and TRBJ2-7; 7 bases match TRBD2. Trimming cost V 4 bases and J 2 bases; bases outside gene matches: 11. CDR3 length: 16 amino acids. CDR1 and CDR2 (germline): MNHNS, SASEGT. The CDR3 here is CASSGSREARPYEQYF. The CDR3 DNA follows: TGTGCCAGCAGTGGCTCCCGGGAGGCGCGGCCCTACGAGCAGTACTTC.

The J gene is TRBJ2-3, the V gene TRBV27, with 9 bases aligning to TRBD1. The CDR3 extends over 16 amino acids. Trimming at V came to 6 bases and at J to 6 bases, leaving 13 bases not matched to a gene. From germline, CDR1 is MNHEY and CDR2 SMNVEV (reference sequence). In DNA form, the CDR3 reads TGTGCCAGCAGAAGGCGAGGACAGGGGCGTGTGGATACGCAGTATTTT. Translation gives CASRRRGQGRVDTQYF.

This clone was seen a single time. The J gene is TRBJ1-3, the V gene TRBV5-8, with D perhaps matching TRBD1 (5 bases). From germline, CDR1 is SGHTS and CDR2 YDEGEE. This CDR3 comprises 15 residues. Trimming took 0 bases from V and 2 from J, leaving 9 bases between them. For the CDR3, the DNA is TGTGCCAGCAGCTTGGACTCGGGGGCTGGAAACACCATATATTTT. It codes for CASSLDSGAGNTIYF.

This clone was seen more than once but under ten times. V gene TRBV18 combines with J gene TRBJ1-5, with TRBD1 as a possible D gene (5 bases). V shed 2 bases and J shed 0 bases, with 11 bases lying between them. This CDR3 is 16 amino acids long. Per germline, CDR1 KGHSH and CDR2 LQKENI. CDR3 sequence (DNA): TGTGCCAGCTCACCAGAAGGGGCATATAGCAATCAGCCCCAGCATTTT. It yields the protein CASSPEGAYSNQPQHF. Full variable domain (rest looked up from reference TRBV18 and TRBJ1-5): NAGVMQNPRHLVRRRGQEARLRCSPMKGHSHVYWYRQLPEEGLKFMVYLQKENIIDESGMPKERFSAEFPKEGPSILRIQQVVRGDSAAYFCASSPEGAYSNQPQHFGDGTRLSIL.

CDR3 residues: CASSLAYEQFF. In DNA form, the CDR3 reads TGTGCCAGCAGCTTAGCGTATGAGCAGTTCTTC. This chain joins TRBV13 and TRBJ2-1; D gene ambiguous. This CDR3 is 11 amino acids long. V gave up 1 base and J gave up 8 bases, with 3 bases separating them. From germline, CDR1 is PRHDT and CDR2 FYEKMQ (reference sequence). The entire variable domain, with the rest obtained from reference TRBV13 and TRBJ2-1, is as follows: AAGVIQSPRHLIKEKRETATLKCYPIPRHDTVYWYQQGPGQDPQFLISFYEKMQSDKGSIPDRFSAQQFSDYHSELNMSSLELGDSALYFCASSLAYEQFFGPGTRLTVL.

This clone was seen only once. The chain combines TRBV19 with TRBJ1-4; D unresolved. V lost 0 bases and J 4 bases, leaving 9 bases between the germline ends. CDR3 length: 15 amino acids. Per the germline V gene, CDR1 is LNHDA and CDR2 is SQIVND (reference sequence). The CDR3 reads CASSIDLELNEKLFF. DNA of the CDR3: TGTGCCAGTAGTATAGACCTAGAACTTAATGAAAAACTGTTTTTT.

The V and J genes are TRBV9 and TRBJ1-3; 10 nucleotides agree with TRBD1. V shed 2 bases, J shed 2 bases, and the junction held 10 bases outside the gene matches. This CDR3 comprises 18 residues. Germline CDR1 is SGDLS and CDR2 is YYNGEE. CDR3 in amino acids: CASSVDRSDRGTGNTIYF. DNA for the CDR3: TGTGCCAGCAGCGTCGACAGATCGGACAGGGGGACTGGAAACACCATATATTTT.